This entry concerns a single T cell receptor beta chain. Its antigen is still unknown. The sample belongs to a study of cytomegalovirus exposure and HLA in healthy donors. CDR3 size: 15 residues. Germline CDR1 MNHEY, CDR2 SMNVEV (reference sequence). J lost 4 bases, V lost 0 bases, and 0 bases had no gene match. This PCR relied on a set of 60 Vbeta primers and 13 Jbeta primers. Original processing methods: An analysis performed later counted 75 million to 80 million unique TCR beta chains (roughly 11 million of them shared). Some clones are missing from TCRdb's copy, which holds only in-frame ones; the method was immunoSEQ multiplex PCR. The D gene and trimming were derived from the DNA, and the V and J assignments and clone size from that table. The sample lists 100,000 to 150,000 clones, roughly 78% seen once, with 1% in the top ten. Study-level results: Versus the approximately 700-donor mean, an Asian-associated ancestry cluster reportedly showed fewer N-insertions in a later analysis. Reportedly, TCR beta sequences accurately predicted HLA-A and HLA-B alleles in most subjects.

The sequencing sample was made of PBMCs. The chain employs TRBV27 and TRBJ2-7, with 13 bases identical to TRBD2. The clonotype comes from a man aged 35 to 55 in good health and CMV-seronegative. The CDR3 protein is CASSLSGLAGYEQYF. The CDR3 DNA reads TGTGCCAGCAGTTTATCGGGACTAGCGGGGTACGAGCAGTACTTC.